A single sample is the source of the 27 T cell receptor beta chains below, sequenced in a study of OX40 agonist ivuxolimab in advanced cancers. TCRdb's table, derived via immunoSEQ multiplex PCR, lists solely in-frame clones and lacks some. The sample has around 60,000 clones; 77% are singletons. The material was CD4+ or CD8+ T cells sorted from blood, obtained in a trial of the OX40 agonist ivuxolimab. The origin of the receptors is an adult with an advanced solid tumor such as melanoma, head and neck, liver or kidney cancer.

The rearrangement links TRBV29-1 to TRBJ2-1, with 10 bases lining up with TRBD1. The CDR3 covers 12 residues. In germline, CDR1 is SQVTM, CDR2 ANQGSEA. With V trimmed by 4 bases and J by 6 bases, 0 bases remained unmatched. The CDR3 region has the DNA TGCAGCGTTGGGACAGGGGGCAATGAGCAGTTCTTC. It yields the protein CSVGTGGNEQFF.

The chain couples TRBV2 to TRBJ2-2; 8 positions agree with TRBD2. The CDR3 covers 15 residues. V gave up 10 bases and J gave up 6 bases; unmatched junction bases: 13. Per the germline V gene, CDR1 is SNHLY and CDR2 is FYNNEI. The CDR3 is CATRGLAGKAGELFF. The CDR3 DNA reads as TGTGCCACAAGGGGCTTAGCGGGAAAGGCCGGGGAGCTGTTTTTT.

The chain carries TRBV27 and TRBJ2-2; 7 bases are shared with TRBD2. In germline, CDR1 is MNHEY, CDR2 SMNVEV (reference sequence). With 3 bases clipped from V and 6 bases from J, the junction kept 7 bases outside the gene matches. This CDR3 is built from 15 residues. The CDR3 nucleotides are TGTGCCAGCAGTTTTGGGGGAGGGCCTGCCGGGGAGCTGTTTTTT. Residues: CASSFGGGPAGELFF.

Only a few counts were recorded for this clone. V is TRBV5-3 and J is TRBJ1-1; maybe TRBD1 (5 bases). TRBV5-3 carries the ORF label, with uncertain function. The CDR3 covers 12 residues. V lost 4 bases, J lost 4 bases, and 8 bases lay in between. The CDR3 DNA sequence: TGTGCCAGAAGCCTGGGGGGCACTGAAGCTTTCTTT. This encodes CARSLGGTEAFF.

This rearrangement joins TRBV5-4 to TRBJ1-6; D not certain. This CDR3 is 15 amino acids long. Trimming removed 2 bases at V and 6 bases at J, with 12 bases between. Germline CDR1 and CDR2: SGHNT and YYREEE (reference sequence). The CDR3: CASSFWGGLNSPLHF. For the CDR3, the DNA is TGTGCCAGCAGCTTCTGGGGAGGGCTTAATTCACCCCTCCACTTT.

The table lists this clone with a count of one. CDR3 region: CASSLVAITGELFF. CDR3 nucleotide sequence: TGTGCCAGCAGCTTAGTGGCCATCACCGGGGAGCTGTTTTTT. V is TRBV11-2 and J is TRBJ2-2; D is undetermined. V was clipped by 1 base and J by 4 bases, with 7 bases between them. CDR1 and CDR2 from the germline V gene are SGHAT and FQNNGV. The CDR3 runs to 14 residues.

The DNA of the CDR3 is TGTGCCACCTCGGGGGGTACGGCGGCCAAGCAGGAAAAACTGTTTTTT. Protein product: CATSGGTAAKQEKLFF. This chain links TRBV9 with TRBJ1-4; maybe TRBD1 (5 bases). Germline CDR1 is SGDLS and CDR2 is YYNGEE. Trimming pared 9 bases from V and 8 bases from J, leaving 26 bases between. The CDR3 runs 16 residues.

The chain recombines TRBV2 with TRBJ1-2, with 7 bases matching TRBD1. With 6 bases clipped from V and 5 bases from J, the junction kept 15 bases outside the gene matches. CDR3 length: 16 amino acids. Germline loops: CDR1 SNHLY, CDR2 FYNNEI. CDR3 protein: CASRGTANVRGYGYTF. In DNA, the CDR3 is TGTGCCAGCAGGGGGACAGCCAACGTCCGGGGGTATGGCTACACCTTC.

This rearrangement joins TRBV5-1 to TRBJ2-2; D is unclear. With 3 bases removed from V and 0 bases from J, the gap between germline ends came to 12 bases. Germline CDR1 is SGHRS and CDR2 is YFSETQ. CDR3 size: 16 residues. CDR3 sequence reads: CASSSGVSSNTGELFF. CDR3 nucleotides: TGCGCCAGCAGCTCTGGGGTGTCATCGAACACCGGGGAGCTGTTTTTT.

The V and J genes are TRBV30 and TRBJ2-1; 11 bases agree with TRBD2. CDR1 is GTSNPN and CDR2 is SVGIG in the germline V gene (reference sequence). The J segment lost 3 bases and the V segment lost 3 bases, leaving 4 bases of the junction unmatched. The CDR3 is 15 amino acids. The CDR3 loop is CAWSRGLAVYNEQFF. Here the CDR3 DNA reads TGTGCCTGGAGCCGGGGACTAGCGGTCTACAATGAGCAGTTCTTC.

The chain links TRBV2 to TRBJ1-1; the D gene is possibly TRBD1 (5 bases). V was pared by 7 bases and J by 4 bases, with 10 bases between. The CDR3 totals 12 residues. The germline V gene encodes CDR1 SNHLY and CDR2 FYNNEI. CDR3 DNA sequence: TGTGCCAGCACGGGACTTGCCACTGAAGCTTTCTTT. It translates to CASTGLATEAFF.

Comments on this clone: The junction departs from germline at one end; a sequencing error may be responsible. Other DNA sequences in the sample encode the same CDR3. The genes are TRBV27 and TRBJ1-1, with D possibly being TRBD1 (6 bases). Germline V gene data show CDR1 as MNHEY and CDR2 as SMNVEV (reference sequence). The CDR3 has 15 amino acids. CDR3 DNA sequence: TGTGCCAGCAGTTTACAGGGGCAAACGAACACTGAAGCCTTCTTT. As protein: CASSLQGQTNTEAFF.

This chain's CDR3 is CARGAGGHGDTQYF. In nucleotides, the CDR3 is TGTGCCAGAGGGGCGGGGGGCCATGGGGATACGCAGTATTTT. The chain couples TRBV6-1 to TRBJ2-3, with 8 positions matching TRBD2. Germline CDR1 and CDR2: MNHNS and SASEGT. The CDR3 length is 14 residues. V trimming: 9 bases; J trimming: 6 bases; junction bases outside the gene matches: 11.

This rearrangement joins TRBV30 to TRBJ1-3; the D gene is possibly TRBD1 (5 bases). CDR3 length equals 13 residues. CDR1 and CDR2 from the germline V gene are GTSNPN and SVGIG (reference sequence). Trimming stripped 0 bases from V and 7 bases from J, with 10 bases between. The CDR3 reads CAWSVGRANTIYF. CDR3 sequence (DNA): TGTGCCTGGAGTGTGGGCAGGGCGAACACCATATATTTT.

The table lists this clone with a count of one. The rearrangement uses TRBV7-9 and TRBJ1-2; D remains ambiguous. Germline values: CDR1 SEHNR, CDR2 FQNEAQ (reference sequence). Trimming stripped 1 base from V and 5 bases from J, with 5 bases between. There are 12 residues in the CDR3. Written as DNA, the CDR3 is TGTGCCAGCAGCTTAGACTTTTATGGCTACACCTTC. Protein sequence: CASSLDFYGYTF.

This clone was detected a few times. V and J are TRBV28 and TRBJ1-2; 7 bases fit TRBD1. V shed 6 bases and J 0 bases; nucleotides not matched to a gene: 16. The germline V gene encodes CDR1 MDHEN and CDR2 SYDVKM. The length of the CDR3 is 18 residues. CDR3 residues: CASSSTYMGQTANYGYTF. The CDR3, as DNA: TGTGCCAGCAGCTCGACTTACATGGGACAGACTGCTAACTATGGCTACACCTTC.

The chain is built from TRBV7-2 and TRBJ1-1; D is unresolved. CDR1 and CDR2 (germline): SGHTA, FQGNSA. Trimming shortened V by 7 bases and J by 4 bases, and 7 bases separated the two germline ends. The CDR3 runs 11 residues. The CDR3 nucleotides read TGTGCCAGCACCTACGCCACTGAAGCTTTCTTT. It yields the protein CASTYATEAFF.

The chain employs TRBV6-1 and TRBJ1-2; 9 positions agree with TRBD1. Looked up from germline, CDR1 is MNHNS and CDR2 is SASEGT. V lost 6 bases, J lost 8 bases, and 7 bases stayed unmatched. The CDR3 extends over 13 amino acids. CDR3 DNA: TGTGCCAGCAGGGGAGGACAGGGGATCGGCTACACCTTC. Its translation: CASRGGQGIGYTF.

V is TRBV29-1 and J is TRBJ2-3; perhaps TRBD1 as D (5 bases). CDR3 length: 13 residues. Germline CDR1 reads SQVTM; CDR2 reads ANQGSEA. V gave up 7 bases and J gave up 0 bases, with 11 bases separating them. The CDR3 DNA is TGCAGCGCCGGACACCAGAGCACAGATACGCAGTATTTT. Residues: CSAGHQSTDTQYF.

The rearrangement links TRBV4-2 to TRBJ1-6; tentative D call: TRBD1 (6 bases). The germline gives CDR1 LGHNA, CDR2 YNFKEQ. Trimming pared 4 bases from V and 0 bases from J, leaving 13 bases between. CDR3 length: 17 amino acids. The CDR3 is CASSPRQESSYNSPLHF. DNA for the CDR3: TGTGCCAGCAGCCCAAGACAGGAGAGCTCCTATAATTCACCCCTCCACTTT.

The V gene is TRBV10-1, the J gene TRBJ2-5; maybe TRBD1 (6 bases). Trimming left V 5 bases short and J 2 bases short, with 12 bases between. The CDR3 spans 14 residues. CDR1 is WNHNN, CDR2 SYGVQD, per germline (reference sequence). This chain's CDR3 is CASSRQETQETQYF. The CDR3 nucleotides are TGCGCCAGCAGTAGACAGGAGACTCAAGAGACCCAGTACTTC.

This clone was seen once. The rearrangement links TRBV9 to TRBJ2-3, with 13 bases matching TRBD2. Germline trimming cut 4 bases from V and 2 bases from J; bases unmatched to any gene: 7. The CDR3 is 17 amino acids. CDR1 and CDR2 from the germline V gene are SGDLS and YYNGEE. The CDR3 DNA reads TGTGCCAGCAGCAGACAGGGACTAGCGGGAAACACAGATACGCAGTATTTT. Its translation is CASSRQGLAGNTDTQYF.

This chain uses TRBV27 with TRBJ2-7, with TRBD1 matching 9 bases. CDR1 is MNHEY and CDR2 is SMNVEV in the germline V gene (reference sequence). The CDR3 covers 15 residues. V lost 10 bases and J lost 1; bases outside the gene matches: 11. CDR3 sequence reads: CAISSQGTGSYEQYF. The DNA of the CDR3 is TGTGCCATAAGCTCCCAGGGGACAGGGTCCTACGAGCAGTACTTC.

The V call is TRBV11-2, the J call TRBJ2-7, with D unclear. This CDR3 spans 11 amino acids. CDR1 is SGHAT and CDR2 is FQNNGV in the germline V gene. V lost 1 base and J 2 bases, leaving 0 bases between the germline ends. DNA for the CDR3: TGTGCCAGCAGCTTAGCCTACGAGCAGTACTTC. It codes for CASSLAYEQYF.

The chain combines TRBV9 with TRBJ2-5; 9 nucleotides line up with TRBD2. Germline lookup yields CDR1 SGDLS and CDR2 YYNGEE. CDR3 length: 16 amino acids. Losses at the gene ends were 0 bases for V and 4 bases for J; bases not matched to a gene: 7. The CDR3 DNA sequence: TGTGCCAGCAGCGTAGAGTTGCGGGGGGGCCGAGAGACCCAGTACTTC. Translation gives CASSVELRGGRETQYF.

The chain links TRBV7-2 to TRBJ2-5; 7 bases agree with TRBD1. The V gene end was trimmed by 5 bases and the J gene end by 4 bases; junction bases not matched to a gene: 4. Germline V lookup: CDR1 SGHTA, CDR2 FQGNSA. This CDR3 has 13 amino acids. CDR3 nucleotide sequence: TGTGCCAGCAGCCGGGACAGCCCAGAGACCCAGTACTTC. It codes for CASSRDSPETQYF.

The chain recombines TRBV5-4 with TRBJ1-2, with TRBD1 matching over 8 bases. In germline, CDR1 is SGHNT, CDR2 YYREEE (reference sequence). The CDR3 covers 14 residues. The trim removed 1 base at V and 7 bases at J, leaving 6 bases unmatched. The CDR3 sequence is CASSLLQGAFGYTF. The CDR3 DNA follows: TGTGCCAGCAGCTTGCTCCAGGGGGCTTTTGGCTACACCTTC.